The clone carrying this T cell receptor (beta chain) was counted ten times or more. This sample was taken from a study of blood T cells in healthy people across ages. V was clipped by 4 bases and J by 7 bases, with 18 bases between them. The CDR3 extends over 15 amino acids. Germline values: CDR1 SGHDT, CDR2 YYEEEE. The use of a sample-barcoded 5' primer and a J-beta primer mix characterized a second PCR of about 7 to 12 cycles. MiXCR was run by TCRdb on the 5' RACE reads, yielding one entry per CDR3 protein. The sample has 800,000 to 950,000 distinct CDR3 sequences; almost 30% are singletons. Peripheral blood samples of around 9.3 milliliters were drawn from each donor. These data were likewise used in another study, on T cells of mothers and their children. From that report: At a rate of approximately 1.5 ug per 15 ul, cDNA synthesis received all of the extracted RNA.

Material for sequencing was blood. This rearrangement joins TRBV5-6 to TRBJ2-1; D may be TRBD1 (5 bases). The source is a woman between 40 and 55 years old in good health. CDR3 residues: CASSPPGAQGNEQFF. In DNA form, the CDR3 reads TGTGCCAGCAGCCCTCCGGGCGCGCAGGGAAATGAGCAGTTCTTC.